This T cell receptor (beta chain) was retrieved from a study of T cells in Graves' hyperthyroidism and ophthalmopathy. Germline CDR1 is LGHDT and CDR2 is YNNKEL (reference sequence). V was cut by 3 bases and J by 2 bases, with 11 bases left in between. The CDR3 runs to 14 residues. Exclusion of patients followed from uncontrolled infection, other autoimmune disease, pregnancy or lactation. TCR beta CDR3 regions were amplified from RNA. Researchers ran a first-round RT-PCR on the TCR CDR3 using the HTBI primer set. TCRdb reanalysed the multiplex PCR reads using MiXCR and keeps one entry per CDR3 protein. The sample consists of more than 550,000 distinct CDR3 sequences, nearly 45% of them appearing once. This clonotype was observed a few times.

Sequencing was performed on peripheral blood or thyroid tissue (not recorded which). This chain connects TRBV3-1 to TRBJ2-7, with a possible D match to TRBD1 (7 bases). The clonotype was recovered from an adult man with Graves' disease, either hyperthyroidism or ophthalmopathy (not recorded which). The CDR3: CASSQRDSTYEQYF. Here the CDR3 DNA reads TGTGCCAGCAGCCAGCGGGACAGCACCTACGAGCAGTACTTC.